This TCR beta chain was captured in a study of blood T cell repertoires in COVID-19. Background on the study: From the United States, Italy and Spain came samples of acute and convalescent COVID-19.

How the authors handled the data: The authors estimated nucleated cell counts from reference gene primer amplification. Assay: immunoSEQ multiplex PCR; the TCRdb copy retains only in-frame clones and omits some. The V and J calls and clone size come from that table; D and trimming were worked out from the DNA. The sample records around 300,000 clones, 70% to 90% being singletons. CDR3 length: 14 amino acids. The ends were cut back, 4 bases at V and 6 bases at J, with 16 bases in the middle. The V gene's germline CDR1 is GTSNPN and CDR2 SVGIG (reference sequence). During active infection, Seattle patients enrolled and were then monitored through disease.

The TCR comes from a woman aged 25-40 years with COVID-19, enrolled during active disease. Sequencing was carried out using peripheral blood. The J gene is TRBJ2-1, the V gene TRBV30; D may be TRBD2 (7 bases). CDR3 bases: TGTGCCTGGAACGTGGCCGGGGGGCCCAATGAGCAGTTCTTC. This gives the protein CAWNVAGGPNEQFF. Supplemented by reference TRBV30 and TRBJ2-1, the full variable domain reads SQTIHQWPATLVQPVGSPLSLECTVEGTSNPNLYWYRQAAGRGLQLLFYSVGIGQISSEVPQNLSASRPQDRQFILSSKKLLLSDSGFYLCAWNVAGGPNEQFFGPGTRLTVL.